Shown below are 27 T cell receptor beta chains from a single sample sequenced in a study of blood T cell repertoires in COVID-19. TCRdb's table, derived via immunoSEQ multiplex PCR, lists solely in-frame clones and lacks some. The sample yields more than 25,000 clones, around 95% seen once. Sequences were obtained from peripheral blood. The receptors come from a human donor with active COVID-19. The donor label of this sample is uncertain.

This sequence joins TRBV10-1 and TRBJ2-1; TRBD1 aligns across 12 bases. Losses at the gene ends were 0 bases for V and 5 bases for J; bases not matched to a gene: 5. This CDR3 has 17 amino acids. Germline CDR1 and CDR2: WNHNN and SYGVQD (reference sequence). The CDR3 protein is CASSESTGTGGNNEQFF. In DNA form, the CDR3 reads TGCGCCAGCAGTGAGTCAACGGGGACAGGGGGCAACAATGAGCAGTTCTTC.

This clone was seen just once. This CDR3 reads CASSQVGGRGTEAFF. CDR3 DNA: TGCGCCAGCAGCCAAGTCGGGGGAAGGGGAACTGAAGCTTTCTTT. This chain uses TRBV4-3 with TRBJ1-1; TRBD1 is a possible D gene (5 bases). Trimming took off 1 base at V and 5 bases at J, with 14 bases between the two ends. Germline V gene sequence: CDR1 LGHNA, CDR2 YSLEER. CDR3 length: 15 residues.

The chain joins TRBV6-2 or TRBV6-3 to TRBJ2-3, with 8 positions matching TRBD1. CDR1 and CDR2 (germline): MNHEY, SVGEGT. V gave up 6 bases and J gave up 5 bases; unmatched junction bases: 13. This CDR3 comprises 16 residues. The CDR3 is CASSTTGGGVRDTQYF. CDR3 DNA sequence: TGTGCCAGCAGCACAACAGGGGGAGGAGTGAGAGATACGCAGTATTTT.

The J gene is TRBJ2-3, the V gene TRBV25-1; 10 nucleotides line up with TRBD2. The CDR3 spans 16 residues. V lost 7 bases to trimming and J lost 2 bases; unmatched junction nucleotides: 9. Germline CDR1 is MGHDK and CDR2 is SYGVNS. DNA of the CDR3: TGTGCCAGCAAGAAGGAGCTAGCGGGAGCCACAGATACGCAGTATTTT. It translates to CASKKELAGATDTQYF.

V gene TRBV5-1 combines with J gene TRBJ2-7; 7 positions agree with TRBD1. With 4 bases clipped from V and 5 bases from J, the junction kept 9 bases outside the gene matches. There are 14 residues in the CDR3. Germline V gene lookup returns CDR1 SGHRS and CDR2 YFSETQ. CDR3 protein: CASSIQTGVHEQYF. The DNA of the CDR3 is TGCGCCAGCAGCATCCAAACAGGGGTCCACGAGCAGTACTTC.

Concerning this clone itself: At one of its ends the junction is not consistent with the germline gene, which may arise from a read error. This chain links TRBV7-7 with TRBJ2-1; no clear D gene. Germline V gene data show CDR1 as SSHAT and CDR2 as FNYEAQ (reference sequence). This CDR3 has 14 residues. Here the CDR3 reads CASSLVGASNEQFF. The CDR3 DNA sequence: TGTGCTAGCAGCTTAGTCGGAGCGAGCAATGAGCAGTTCTTC.

The rearrangement links TRBV24-1 to TRBJ2-1; tentatively, D is TRBD2 (6 bases). The V and J ends lost 1 base and 7 bases respectively, with 16 bases between them. The germline CDR1 and CDR2 sequences are KGHDR and SFDVKD. The CDR3 length is 16 residues. CDR3 region: CATSDFAGRGGNEQFF. For the CDR3, the DNA is TGTGCCACCAGTGATTTCGCCGGGAGAGGCGGTAATGAGCAGTTCTTC.

V and J are TRBV7-9 and TRBJ2-7, with a tentative D call TRBD2 (7 bases). Germline loops: CDR1 SEHNR, CDR2 FQNEAQ (reference sequence). Trimming shortened V by 4 bases and J by 5 bases, and 21 bases separated the two germline ends. The CDR3 has 16 amino acids. CDR3 sequence (DNA): TGTGCCAGCAGCTCCCTTGGGGGGGCTAATTCGAACGAGCAGTACTTC. Protein: CASSSLGGANSNEQYF.

The chain has TRBV6-5 and TRBJ1-6; D uncertain. The CDR3 covers 15 residues. Trimming pared 0 bases from V and 7 bases from J, leaving 10 bases between. CDR1 MNHEY and CDR2 SVGAGI come from the germline V gene. The CDR3 reads CASSYSGTANSPLHF. DNA for the CDR3: TGTGCCAGCAGTTACTCGGGCACCGCCAATTCACCCCTCCACTTT.

This clone was detected a few times. The V gene is TRBV2, the J gene TRBJ1-2, with a weak D call TRBD1 (5 bases). The germline gives CDR1 SNHLY, CDR2 FYNNEI. Trimming stripped 5 bases from V and 7 bases from J, with 14 bases between. The CDR3 runs 13 residues. CDR3 residues: CASSPGFFVGYTF. The CDR3 DNA sequence: TGTGCCAGCAGTCCAGGGTTTTTTGTTGGCTACACCTTC.

V and J are TRBV24-1 and TRBJ2-2; 7 bases are shared with TRBD1. V shed 6 bases, J shed 2 bases, and the junction held 2 bases outside the gene matches. Germline V gene data show CDR1 as KGHDR and CDR2 as SFDVKD. This CDR3 spans 14 amino acids. The CDR3 is CATSRGGNTGELFF. The CDR3 DNA reads as TGTGCCACCAGTCGAGGGGGCAACACCGGGGAGCTGTTTTTT.

V and J are TRBV11-3 and TRBJ2-1; 10 bases are a match to TRBD2. CDR1 is SGHNT and CDR2 is YENEEA in the germline V gene. The CDR3 spans 15 residues. The trim removed 8 bases at V and 3 bases at J, leaving 7 bases unmatched. CDR3 loop: CASLLAGVYYNEQFF. CDR3 bases: TGTGCCAGCCTGCTAGCGGGAGTATACTACAATGAGCAGTTCTTC.

V gene TRBV28 combines with J gene TRBJ2-3, with 13 bases matching TRBD2. The CDR3 spans 16 residues. V lost 3 bases to trimming and J lost 4 bases; unmatched junction nucleotides: 4. Germline CDR1 MDHEN, CDR2 SYDVKM. CDR3 nucleotides: TGTGCCAGCAGTTTCCGGACTAGCGGGAGTTCAGATACGCAGTATTTT. Its translation: CASSFRTSGSSDTQYF.

The genes are TRBV19 and TRBJ1-2; possibly TRBD1 for D (5 bases). The germline CDR1 and CDR2 sequences are LNHDA and SQIVND (reference sequence). V was pared by 3 bases and J by 6 bases, with 14 bases between. This CDR3 has 14 amino acids. The CDR3, as DNA: TGTGCCAGTAGTATTGGGGACTGGCCCCATGGCTACACCTTC. Its translation: CASSIGDWPHGYTF.

This clone has more than one count but fewer than ten. V is TRBV6-2 or TRBV6-3 and J is TRBJ1-1; 7 bases line up with TRBD1. V lost 0 bases and J lost 7; bases outside the gene matches: 5. CDR3 length equals 14 residues. Per the germline V gene, CDR1 is MNHEY and CDR2 is SVGEGT. CDR3 in amino acids: CASSYSGTALEAFF. CDR3 nucleotide sequence: TGTGCCAGCAGTTACTCAGGGACAGCCCTTGAAGCTTTCTTT.

The chain links TRBV24-1 to TRBJ2-2; 13 nucleotides align to TRBD2. CDR1 and CDR2 (germline): KGHDR, SFDVKD. V dropped 1 base and J dropped 9; count of bases not matched to a gene: 10. The CDR3 is made up of 18 amino acids. The CDR3 DNA reads TGTGCCACCAGTGATTTCGGCGGGACTAGCGGGGCCCACCGGGAGCTGTTTTTT. It yields the protein CATSDFGGTSGAHRELFF.

This clone showed up just once. The chain employs TRBV11-2 and TRBJ2-1; 8 bases map to TRBD2. Germline V lookup: CDR1 SGHAT, CDR2 FQNNGV. V lost 5 bases to trimming and J lost 0 bases; unmatched junction nucleotides: 9. The CDR3 sequence is 17 residues long. CDR3 sequence (DNA): TGTGCCAGCAGCGCAGAAGGCGGGAGGAGCTCCTACAATGAGCAGTTCTTC. Translated, it gives CASSAEGGRSSYNEQFF.

The chain has TRBV5-6 and TRBJ2-3, with D uncertain. Trimming pared 3 bases from V and 0 bases from J, leaving 5 bases between. Germline CDR1 and CDR2: SGHDT and YYEEEE. The CDR3 consists of 13 residues. The CDR3 here is CASSSYSTDTQYF. The CDR3 DNA sequence: TGTGCCAGCAGCTCCTACAGCACAGATACGCAGTATTTT.

This chain uses TRBV30 with TRBJ1-3; TRBD1 is a possible D gene (5 bases). V shed 0 bases and J shed 2 bases, with 8 bases lying between them. In germline, CDR1 is GTSNPN, CDR2 SVGIG (reference sequence). The CDR3 spans 14 residues. The CDR3 loop reads CAWSVPRAGNTIYF. The CDR3 bases are TGTGCCTGGAGTGTACCCAGGGCTGGAAACACCATATATTTT.

The gene calls are TRBV5-1 and TRBJ2-1; D ambiguous. The V end was cut by 0 bases, the J end by 6 bases, with 13 bases between. Germline CDR1 SGHRS, CDR2 YFSETQ. The CDR3 sequence is 15 residues long. CDR3 amino acids: CASSLEDPGLNEQFF. CDR3 nucleotide sequence: TGCGCCAGCAGCTTGGAAGATCCGGGTCTCAATGAGCAGTTCTTC. The full variable domain, completed using reference TRBV5-1 and TRBJ2-1, is KAGVTQTPRYLIKTRGQQVTLSCSPISGHRSVSWYQQTPGQGLQFLFEYFSETQRNKGNFPGRFSGRQFSNSRSEMNVSTLELGDSALYLCASSLEDPGLNEQFFGPGTRLTVL.

The chain is built from TRBV11-2 and TRBJ2-5; 9 positions agree with TRBD2. Per germline, CDR1 SGHAT and CDR2 FQNNGV. This CDR3 region has 15 residues. V shed 5 bases, J shed 4 bases, and the junction held 8 bases outside the gene matches. CDR3 loop: CASSKEIAGAETQYF. The CDR3 region has the DNA TGTGCCAGCAGCAAGGAGATAGCGGGGGCAGAGACCCAGTACTTC.

The chain uses TRBV4-2 and TRBJ2-1; 7 nucleotides line up with TRBD2. The CDR3 runs to 17 residues. V lost 7 bases, J lost 4 bases, and 16 bases stayed unmatched. CDR1 and CDR2 from the germline V gene are LGHNA and YNFKEQ. CDR3 in DNA: TGTGCCAGCATGGGCCGAGGTAGGGAGGGAACTTACAATGAGCAGTTCTTC. Protein sequence: CASMGRGREGTYNEQFF.

With respect to this clone: The junction does not match germline at one end; this may be a read error. The J gene is TRBJ1-2, the V gene TRBV7-9; 7 bases match TRBD1. The CDR3 is 12 residues long. Looked up from germline, CDR1 is SEHNR and CDR2 is FQNEAQ (reference sequence). The CDR3 reads CASSLNRGPCPF. The DNA for the CDR3 is TGTGCCAGCAGCTTGAACAGGGGCCCTTGCCCCTTC.

This clone showed up just once. V gene TRBV29-1 combines with J gene TRBJ1-5, with 8 bases matching TRBD1. This CDR3 is built from 15 residues. In germline, CDR1 is SQVTM, CDR2 ANQGSEA. The trim removed 4 bases at V and 0 bases at J, leaving 5 bases unmatched. The CDR3 protein is CSVAQGAVSNQPQHF. The CDR3 bases are TGCAGCGTTGCGCAGGGGGCGGTTAGCAATCAGCCCCAGCATTTT.

J is TRBJ1-2 and V is TRBV6-6; tentatively, D is TRBD1 (5 bases). V was cut by 7 bases and J by 7 bases, with 22 bases left in between. CDR3 length: 15 amino acids. Germline assignment: CDR1 MNHNY and CDR2 SVGAGI (reference sequence). CDR3 bases: TGTGCCAGCAACCCCACCAAGGGGTCGGTTTCTGGCTACACCTTC. This sequence encodes CASNPTKGSVSGYTF.

The rearrangement joins TRBV15 to TRBJ2-5, with a possible D match to TRBD2 (5 bases). The CDR3 runs to 13 residues. In germline, CDR1 is LNHNV, CDR2 YYDKDF (reference sequence). V lost 7 bases and J 5 bases, leaving 14 bases between the germline ends. Here the CDR3 reads CATKSGTYETQYF. In nucleotides, the CDR3 is TGTGCCACCAAGAGCGGTACCTATGAGACCCAGTACTTC. Based on the CDR3 plus reference TRBV15 and TRBJ2-5, the full variable domain is DAMVIQNPRYQVTQFGKPVTLSCSQTLNHNVMYWYQQKSSQAPKLLFHYYDKDFNNEADTPDNFQSRRPNTSFCFLDIRSPGLGDTAMYLCATKSGTYETQYFGPGTRLLVL.

The chain has TRBV4-1 and TRBJ2-3; D is undetermined. Trimming pared 3 bases from V and 0 bases from J, leaving 22 bases between. Germline CDR1 and CDR2: MGHRA and YSYEKL. This CDR3 is built from 19 residues. The CDR3 here is CASSHPVRSQSFSTDTQYF. The CDR3 coding sequence is TGCGCCAGCAGCCACCCAGTCCGATCCCAATCTTTTAGCACAGATACGCAGTATTTT.